This TCR beta chain was captured in a study of T cells in Graves' hyperthyroidism and ophthalmopathy. Turning to the study itself: Peripheral blood sampling occurred at initial diagnosis, before any treatment.

Uncontrolled infections, other autoimmune diseases, pregnancy or lactation led to exclusion of patients. Amplified TCR beta CDR3 regions came from RNA transcripts. HTBI primers were the set used in a first-round RT-PCR of the TCR CDR3. TCRdb ran MiXCR on the multiplex PCR reads and lists one entry per CDR3 protein. The table includes roughly 420,000 distinct CDR3 sequences, roughly an eighth detected once. Whole-study findings and limits: Most expanded thyroid clonotypes above 0.001 also appeared in blood. The model made its ophthalmopathy prediction, and onset followed a median about 5.9 months later.

Trimming cost V 0 bases and J 0 bases, with 12 bases left between them. The length of the CDR3 is 16 residues. Germline values: CDR1 SGHRS, CDR2 YFSETQ. This clonotype was observed at least ten times. The target antigen is unknown. The chain has TRBV5-1 and TRBJ1-1; weak D call: TRBD1 (6 bases). The TCR sequence derives from a woman younger than 35 with Graves' hyperthyroidism. The sequenced sample consisted of blood. CDR3 protein: CASSLARGAMNTEAFF. The CDR3 DNA reads as TGCGCCAGCAGCTTGGCGAGGGGGGCAATGAACACTGAAGCTTTCTTT.